A selection of T cell receptor beta chains follows, all from one sample in a study of cytomegalovirus exposure and HLA in healthy donors. The table came from immunoSEQ multiplex PCR; TCRdb's copy has only in-frame clones and leaves some out. The sample lists 150,000 to 200,000 clones; over 65% were seen once. The sample comprised PBMCs. These receptors were obtained from a man in his late teens or twenties in good health and CMV-seropositive. CDR3s include the opening cysteine and the closing phenylalanine or tryptophan. D genes are given only for firm matches. Where a row states a size, it is once, few, many or the class of an expanded clone; other rows omit it.

clone size	D gene	V gene	J gene	CDR3 DNA	CDR3 protein
-	-	TRBV2	TRBJ1-1	TGTGCCAGCAGTGAACTGCAGGCTAACCATCAAGCTTTCTTT	CASSELQANHQAFF
-	-	TRBV5-1	TRBJ1-2	TGCGCCAGCAGCTTGGAGTCGGGGGTCTATGGCTACACCTTC	CASSLESGVYGYTF
-	-	TRBV7-9	TRBJ1-2	TGTGCCAGCAGCTTAGATTTTACAGTACGGCAAGGCTACACCTTC	CASSLDFTVRQGYTF
few	TRBD1	TRBV7-2	TRBJ1-3	TGTGCCAGCAGCTTTACCGGGACAGGGGGCTCAGACACCATATATTTT	CASSFTGTGGSDTIYF
-	-	TRBV28	TRBJ1-5	TGTGCCAGCAGTGGGGAGAAAGTACAGCCCCAGCATTTT	CASSGEKVQPQHF
-	-	TRBV6-1	TRBJ1-3	TGTGCCAGCAGTCCAGGGACTGGAAACACCATATATTTT	CASSPGTGNTIYF
-	TRBD1	TRBV27	TRBJ2-1	TGTGCCAGCAGTTTGGGGACAGGGGGATTTGGGGAGCAGTTCTTC	CASSLGTGGFGEQFF
few	TRBD1	TRBV29-1	TRBJ2-2	TGCAGCGTTCAACAGGGGGCCGGGGAGCTGTTTTTT	CSVQQGAGELFF
-	-	TRBV10-3	TRBJ1-3	TGTGCCATCAGTTCCAGCCCTTATGAGGACACCATATATTTT	CAISSSPYEDTIYF
-	-	TRBV15	TRBJ2-2	TGTGCCACCAGCTCAGGACAGAACACCGGGGAGCTGTTTTTT	CATSSGQNTGELFF